This paragraph covers one T cell receptor (beta chain) sequence. Its antigen remains unknown. This record belongs to a study of graft-versus-host responses after intestinal transplantation. Overall study: Each recipient received a multivisceral, liver-intestinal, or isolated intestinal graft. Study-wide results and caveats: GvH clones occurred in recipient marrow; some first appeared in ileum or blood.

The protocol was immunoSEQ multiplex PCR, while the TCRdb copy is restricted to in-frame clones and leaves out a portion. This sample has 10,000 to 15,000 clones, with less than 85% found just once. After removal of 1 base from V and 3 bases from J, the junction contained 4 bases not matched to a gene. This CDR3 has 15 amino acids. Per the germline V gene, CDR1 is SGHTA and CDR2 is FQGTGA. The sequence was collected from a human patient who received an intestinal transplant, so some T cells may come from the graft donor. V usage is TRBV7-3 and J usage is TRBJ2-3; 7 bases map to TRBD1. The specimen was PBMCs, collected approximately 320 days after intestinal transplant. CDR3 DNA: TGTGCCAGCAGCTTAATAGGGGGCTTTACAGATACGCAGTATTTT. It specifies CASSLIGGFTDTQYF.